This T cell receptor beta chain was recovered during a study of beta chain features in type 1 diabetes. Sorting gave populations that all exceeded 95% purity. The ends were cut back, 5 bases at V and 3 bases at J, with 13 bases in the middle. CDR3 length: 15 residues. The germline V gene has CDR1 SEHNR and CDR2 FQNEAQ (reference sequence). Investigators reverse transcribed all isolated RNA, so they sequenced expressed TCRB transcripts. Repertoires were generated with immunoSEQ multiplex PCR, while TCRdb's copy carries only in-frame clones and drops some. The table has 150,000 or so clones, nearly 50% seen once. This clone was picked up a small number of times.

The specimen sequenced was Tregs from blood. The chain employs TRBV7-9 and TRBJ1-4; TRBD1 might be the D (6 bases). This TCR derives from a young man in good health. CDR3 loop: CASSEQGMSNEKLFF. DNA for the CDR3: TGTGCCAGCAGCGAGCAGGGGATGTCTAATGAAAAACTGTTTTTT.